This TCR beta chain comes out of a study of cytomegalovirus exposure and HLA in healthy donors (dated by TCRdb to 2017 to 2019). In the study overall: According to an earlier analysis of 550 to 750 of the donors, some 170 million T cells yielded 100 million or so unique TCR beta sequences and approximately 280 Gb of sequence data. Of the roughly 400 genotyped donors, over 70% fell in the genetic ancestry cluster associated with self-reported Caucasian donors. A later genetic analysis used genome-wide SNP genotypes for about 60% of the 666 donors, treating that subset as a discovery cohort. Donor age, sex, ethnicity and CMV serostatus were compiled alongside the repertoire data. About 280 gigabases of sequencing data and around 85 million unique TCR sequences made up an early release that covered nearly 650 HLA-typed donors. To predict cytomegalovirus infection status, the study brought together high-throughput TCR immunosequencing, statistical association of individual TCRs with disease status, and machine learning. Rather than drawing on any new phenotypic data, the later analysis identified candidate immune exposures from TCR beta sequences and the way those sequences occurred across donors. HLA typing covered class I and class II loci at four-digit resolution. In an earlier analysis of a few hundred of the donors, high-throughput TCR beta sequencing was used to judge whether each TCR beta V gene segment behaved as functional or pseudogenic. Among around 400 genotyped donors of the cohort, an average of approximately 240,000 unique TCR beta nucleotide sequences was sequenced per donor, of which 15% to 20% were non-productive. Four or five DR-DQ haplotypes were handled as single units for association and clustering because linkage in the cohort was strong. The study aimed to test whether cataloging public T cell receptors could reveal signatures of past pathogen exposure. Every discovery cohort repertoire had been produced on one sequencing platform. A later analysis re-analyzed previously published TCR beta repertoires from 550 to 700 donors and added high-resolution HLA genotyping to study TCR occurrence patterns. The study profiled the T cell repertoires of 666 subjects by immunosequencing and related them to cytomegalovirus serostatus. The number of donors typed differed by locus, with roughly 629-640 for A, B, C, DRB1 and DQB1, 522 for DQA1, 606 for DPA1, and under 490 for DPB1. A separate validation cohort of approximately 120 different subjects was used in addition to the 666-subject first cohort. Beyond this particular receptor, the publication reports: In a later genetic analysis, a missense DCLRE1C variant was associated with V-gene and J-gene trimming of TCR beta chains, and the association was replicated in an independent cohort. Immune exposure information for the cohort was limited to CMV serostatus. A later analysis reported that several top co-occurrence clusters appeared linked to parvovirus B19, influenza, CMV and Epstein-Barr virus. A further reported finding was that TCR beta sequences accurately predicted the HLA-A and HLA-B alleles for most subjects in the first cohort. According to a later analysis, TCR association rates differed among HLA loci, with DRB1 alleles showing the most associated TCRs and HLA-C alleles showing the fewest. A later analysis associated about 17,000 TCR beta sequences with specific HLA alleles at a false discovery rate of 0.05. Strong co-occurrence of HLA alleles, especially DR and DQ, made assigning TCR associations to individual alleles difficult. Sequencing depth was assumed to be roughly uniform across donors in the presence/absence analyses, though that assumption may not hold. A cluster of highly shared sequence variants was judged likely to be a technical artifact of the sequencing pipeline. In vitro tests confirmed that three of the cytomegalovirus-associated TCR beta chains recognize cytomegalovirus antigens. The classifier was reported to diagnose cytomegalovirus status with high specificity and sensitivity in both the original and validation cohorts. It was suggested by the authors that the approach could potentially be generalized to other disease states and immunological phenotypes. Across donors, most TCR sequences were observed very rarely, whereas some public TCRs were present in many individuals. An earlier analysis of approximately 530 of the donors showed that most TCR beta V segments appeared in productive rearrangements either about 87% or about 30% of the time, which broadly matched IMGT annotations. In a later analysis, HLA-associated TCR beta chains were found to be more clonally expanded and to have lower generation probabilities than equally common non-associated chains. Because counts were too low, 15 or so rarely observed V segments, including chromosome 9 orphons, were excluded from the earlier analysis of 587 of the donors. The study listed 164 TCR beta chains as associated with cytomegalovirus. Because HLA typing was unavailable for some donors at each locus, only the typed subset was used in association tests. This cohort had only TCR beta chains sequenced, and the lack of alpha or paired-chain data limited which features could be detected. Most CMV-associated TCR beta chains appeared to be HLA-restricted in a later analysis, and the HLA associations seemed to be driven largely by CMV exposure. A later genetic analysis reported fewer N-insertions in productive TCRs among donors in an Asian-associated ancestry cluster than the roughly 720-donor mean. Correlated functional status among segregating V segments might reflect linkage disequilibrium, but an unknown experimental factor could not be ruled out.

Remarks on this clone: No cognate antigen has been identified for it. No base quality information exists; no much larger clone differs at one position.

Libraries were prepared through the immunoSEQ multiplex PCR assay. A mixture of 60 forward primers for TCR Vbeta segments and 13 reverse primers for TCR Jbeta segments was used in the multiplex PCR. The CDR3 region of rearranged TCR beta genes was amplified from genomic DNA with a multiplex PCR assay. Amplified TCR beta libraries were sequenced as 87-base-pair reads on the Illumina HiSeq System. Under the source paper's analysis protocol: A later analysis counted tens of millions of unique TCR beta chains across the roughly 700 repertoires, and roughly 11 million of these chains were shared by at least two donors. A nearest-neighbor algorithm error-corrected the raw reads and collapsed the reads into unique sequences, merging closely related sequences to remove PCR and sequencing errors. Alignment of CDR3 sequences to IMGT reference sequences was used to assign V, D and J gene segments. For a sequence to be retained, a match of at least six nucleotides to both a V gene segment and a J gene segment was required. A rearrangement counted as productive if the CDR3 had no stop codons and remained in frame with V and J, and every other rearrangement counted as non-productive. Following IMGT convention, CDR3 was defined as the stretch from the second conserved V-encoded cysteine up to the conserved J-encoded phenylalanine. Sequences without an unambiguous match to a single V gene segment were excluded from the earlier analysis of 450 to 650 of the donors. An earlier analysis of under 750 of the donors called V segments functional above 56.7% productive rearrangements and segregating when the between-donor standard deviation exceeded 5%. To diagnose cytomegalovirus status from the catalog of TCR beta chain sequences, a statistical classification framework was built. V and J gene assignment, in a later analysis, came from comparing TCR nucleotide sequences with IMGT/GENE-DB human TR gene sequences. In a later analysis, CDR3 sequences and most-parsimonious VDJ recombination scenarios were assigned using the TCRdist pipeline. In a later analysis, each TCR beta chain was defined by its CDR3 amino acid sequence together with its V-gene family, and reads without a unique V-gene family were excluded. A later analysis removed several hundred highly shared, low-generation-probability nucleotide sequences to deal with suspected cross-contamination and a sequencing artifact. For each public chain, a later analysis derived a clonal expansion index from normalized ranks of inferred template counts within each repertoire. Generation probabilities in a later analysis came from a VDJ recombination model fitted to out-of-frame rearrangements, and those results were checked against IGoR. Hypergeometric tests were used in a later analysis to score TCR-TCR, TCR-HLA and TCR-CMV co-occurrence, with a repertoire-size bias correction applied to the TCR pairs. To estimate false discovery rates, a later analysis permuted the HLA or CMV assignments 20 times. In a later analysis, co-occurring TCRs were grouped using DBSCAN, with TCRdist sequence similarity added in when clustering inside HLA-allele-positive subsets. Repertoires with fewer than 30,000 or more than 120,000 public chains were left out of co-occurrence clustering, as were about 5 repertoires with anomalous nucleotide sharing. Sourced from immuneACCESS, this table was stored by TCRdb with only in-frame sequences that have V and J called. A share of the clones is absent; for the studies checked, an unresolved V gene accounts for under half, and the remainder has no known explanation. V and J calls and clone size are copied from that table; D and trimming were computed from the DNA. Within this sample are about 160,000 clones, with 84% of them counted one time only. 1.5% to 2% of the sample is held by the ten biggest clonotypes.

In total, approximately 610 healthy bone marrow donors made up the cohort. At the time of sampling, every cohort member was nominally healthy, though immune exposures that went unrecorded were likely present. The donor tested CMV seronegative, placing the donor among the 350 or so seronegative members of the cohort. A peripheral blood sample was provided by each donor, and peripheral blood mononuclear cells were used for TCR beta sequencing. The Qiagen DNeasy Blood Extraction Kit was used to extract genomic DNA from the blood cell samples. The source material was PBMCs. The receptor comes from a man between 18 and 35 years old in good health and CMV-seronegative.

CDR3 sequence: CASSPRTDPYEQYF. In nucleotides, the sequence is TGTGCCAGCAGCCCCCGGACAGATCCCTACGAGCAGTACTTC. The rearranged chain carries TRBV9 and TRBJ2-7; the best D guess is TRBD1, with 6 bases matching. V gives up 4 bases and J gives up 2 bases, and the segment between their germline ends measures 13 bases. CDR1 and CDR2 are drawn from the germline V gene: SGDLS, YYNGEE. CDR3 length: 14 amino acids, cysteine to phenylalanine. Only the CDR3 portion is preserved as DNA: 42 bases, with reading frame beginning at the first base.